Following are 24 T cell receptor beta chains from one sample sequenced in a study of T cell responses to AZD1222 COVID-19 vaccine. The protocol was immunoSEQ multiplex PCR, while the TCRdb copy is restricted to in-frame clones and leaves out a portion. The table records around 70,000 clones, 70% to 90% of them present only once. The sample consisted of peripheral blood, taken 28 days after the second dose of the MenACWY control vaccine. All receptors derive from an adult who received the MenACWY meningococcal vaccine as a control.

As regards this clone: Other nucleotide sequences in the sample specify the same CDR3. DNA for the CDR3: TGTGCCAGTAGTATTGGTGACAGTCAGCCCCAGCATTTT. Protein product: CASSIGDSQPQHF. V is TRBV19 and J is TRBJ1-5; tentative D call: TRBD1 (5 bases). Germline-derived CDR1 and CDR2 are LNHDA and SQIVND (reference sequence). V lost 3 bases, J lost 6 bases, and 9 bases lay in between. The CDR3 consists of 13 residues.

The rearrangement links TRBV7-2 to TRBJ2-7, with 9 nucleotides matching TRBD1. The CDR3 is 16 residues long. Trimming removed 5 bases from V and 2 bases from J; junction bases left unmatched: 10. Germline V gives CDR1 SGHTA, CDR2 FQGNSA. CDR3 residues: CASSERGGQGTYEQYF. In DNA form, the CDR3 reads TGTGCCAGCAGCGAAAGGGGCGGACAGGGGACCTACGAGCAGTACTTC.

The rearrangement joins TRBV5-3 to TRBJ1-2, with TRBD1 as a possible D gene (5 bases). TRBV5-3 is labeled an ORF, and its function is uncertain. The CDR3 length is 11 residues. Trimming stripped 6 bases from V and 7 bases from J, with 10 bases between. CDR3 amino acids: CARTQGSGYTF. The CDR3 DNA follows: TGTGCCAGAACCCAGGGAAGTGGCTACACCTTC.

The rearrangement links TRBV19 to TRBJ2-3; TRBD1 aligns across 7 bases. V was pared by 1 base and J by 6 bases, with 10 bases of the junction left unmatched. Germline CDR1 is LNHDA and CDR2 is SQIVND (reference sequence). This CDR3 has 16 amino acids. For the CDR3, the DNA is TGTGCCAGTAGTATAGGGAACAGGGGAGCCGCGGATACGCAGTATTTT. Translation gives CASSIGNRGAADTQYF. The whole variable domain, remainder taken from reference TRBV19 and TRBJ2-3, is DGGITQSPKYLFRKEGQNVTLSCEQNLNHDAMYWYRQDPGQGLRLIYYSQIVNDFQKGDIAEGYSVSREKKESFPLTVTSAQKNPTAFYLCASSIGNRGAADTQYFGPGTRLTVL.

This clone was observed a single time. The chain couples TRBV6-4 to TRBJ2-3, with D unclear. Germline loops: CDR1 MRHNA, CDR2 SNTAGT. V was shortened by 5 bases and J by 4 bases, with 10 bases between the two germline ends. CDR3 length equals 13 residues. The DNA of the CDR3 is TGTGCCAGCAGTCTGGGCCCGGCAGATACGCAGTATTTT. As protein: CASSLGPADTQYF.

The DNA for the CDR3 is TGTGCCAGCAGCCGGGGGACTAGCGGGAGGCAAACTGAGCAGTTCTTC. Its translation is CASSRGTSGRQTEQFF. V is TRBV5-5 and J is TRBJ2-1; 15 nucleotides agree with TRBD2. The junction had 8 bases not matched to a gene; V was cut back by 4 bases and J by 9 bases. The CDR3 consists of 16 residues. Germline V gene sequence: CDR1 SGHKS, CDR2 YYEKEE (reference sequence).

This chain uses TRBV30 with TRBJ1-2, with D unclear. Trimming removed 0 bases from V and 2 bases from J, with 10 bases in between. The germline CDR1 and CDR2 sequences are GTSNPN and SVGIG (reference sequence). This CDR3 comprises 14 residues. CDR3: CAWSVRSPNYGYTF. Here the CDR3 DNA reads TGTGCCTGGAGTGTACGGTCCCCAAACTATGGCTACACCTTC.

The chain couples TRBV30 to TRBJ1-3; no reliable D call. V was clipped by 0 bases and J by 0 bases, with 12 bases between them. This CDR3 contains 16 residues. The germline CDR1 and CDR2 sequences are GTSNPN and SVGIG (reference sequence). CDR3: CAWSVPLTFSGNTIYF. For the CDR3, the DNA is TGTGCCTGGAGTGTACCCCTGACCTTCTCTGGAAACACCATATATTTT. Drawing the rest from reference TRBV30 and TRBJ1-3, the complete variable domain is SQTIHQWPATLVQPVGSPLSLECTVEGTSNPNLYWYRQAAGRGLQLLFYSVGIGQISSEVPQNLSASRPQDRQFILSSKKLLLSDSGFYLCAWSVPLTFSGNTIYFGEGSWLTVV.

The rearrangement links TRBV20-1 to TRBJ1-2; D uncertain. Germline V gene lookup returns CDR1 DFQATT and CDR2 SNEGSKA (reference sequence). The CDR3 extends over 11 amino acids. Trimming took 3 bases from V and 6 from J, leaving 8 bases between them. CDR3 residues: CSASFQDGYTF. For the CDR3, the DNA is TGCAGTGCTAGCTTCCAGGATGGCTACACCTTC.

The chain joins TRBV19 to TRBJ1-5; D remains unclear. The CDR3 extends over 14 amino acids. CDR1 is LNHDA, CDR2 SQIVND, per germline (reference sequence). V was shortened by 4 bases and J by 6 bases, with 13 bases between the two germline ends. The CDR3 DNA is TGTGCCAGTAGTAATTGGCAGGCCAGTCAGCCCCAGCATTTT. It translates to CASSNWQASQPQHF.

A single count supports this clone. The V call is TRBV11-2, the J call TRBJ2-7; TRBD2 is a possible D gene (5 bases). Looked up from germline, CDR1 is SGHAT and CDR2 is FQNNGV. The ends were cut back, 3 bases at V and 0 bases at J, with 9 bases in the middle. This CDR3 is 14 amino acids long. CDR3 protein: CASSFWESSYEQYF. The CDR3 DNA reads TGTGCCAGCAGCTTTTGGGAGTCCTCCTACGAGCAGTACTTC.

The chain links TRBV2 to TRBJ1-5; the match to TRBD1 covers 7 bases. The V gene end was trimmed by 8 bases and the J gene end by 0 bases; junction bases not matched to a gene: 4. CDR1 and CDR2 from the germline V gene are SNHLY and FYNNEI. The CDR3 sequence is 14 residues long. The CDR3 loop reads CASEGAYSNQPQHF. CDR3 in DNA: TGTGCCAGCGAGGGGGCTTATAGCAATCAGCCCCAGCATTTT.

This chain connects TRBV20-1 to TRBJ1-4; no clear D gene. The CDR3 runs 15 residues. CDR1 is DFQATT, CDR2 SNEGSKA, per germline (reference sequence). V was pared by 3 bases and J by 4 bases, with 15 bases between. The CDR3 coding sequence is TGCAGTGCTAGTAGGCAAGCAGGCCGTAATGAAAAACTGTTTTTT. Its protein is CSASRQAGRNEKLFF.

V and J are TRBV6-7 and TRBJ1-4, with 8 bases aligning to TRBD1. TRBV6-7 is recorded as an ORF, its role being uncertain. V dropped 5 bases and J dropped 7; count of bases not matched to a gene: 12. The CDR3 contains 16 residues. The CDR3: CASSLWASGGTEKLFF. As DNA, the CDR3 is TGTGCCAGCAGTCTCTGGGCCTCAGGGGGCACTGAAAAACTGTTTTTT.

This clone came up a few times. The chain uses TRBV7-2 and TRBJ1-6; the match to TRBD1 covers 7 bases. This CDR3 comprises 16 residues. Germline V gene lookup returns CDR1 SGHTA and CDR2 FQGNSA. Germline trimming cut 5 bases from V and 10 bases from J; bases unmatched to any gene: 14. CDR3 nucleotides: TGTGCCAGCAGCCCCGTGCGACAGGGTGATGGCTCACCCCTCCACTTT. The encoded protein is CASSPVRQGDGSPLHF.

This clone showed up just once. CDR3 nucleotide sequence: TGTGCCAGCAGTCCTCTAGGGTCCACAGATACGCAGTATTTT. It is translated as CASSPLGSTDTQYF. The chain joins TRBV28 to TRBJ2-3; no firm D call. V was shortened by 5 bases and J by 2 bases, with 11 bases between the two germline ends. The CDR3 is 14 residues long. Germline CDR1 MDHEN, CDR2 SYDVKM.

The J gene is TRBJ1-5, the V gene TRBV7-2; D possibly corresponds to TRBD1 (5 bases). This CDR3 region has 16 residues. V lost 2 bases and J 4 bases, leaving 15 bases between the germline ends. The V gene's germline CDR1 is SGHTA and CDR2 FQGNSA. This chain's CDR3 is CASSLFYVGQNQPQHF. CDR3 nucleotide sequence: TGTGCCAGCAGCTTATTCTACGTGGGGCAGAATCAGCCCCAGCATTTT.

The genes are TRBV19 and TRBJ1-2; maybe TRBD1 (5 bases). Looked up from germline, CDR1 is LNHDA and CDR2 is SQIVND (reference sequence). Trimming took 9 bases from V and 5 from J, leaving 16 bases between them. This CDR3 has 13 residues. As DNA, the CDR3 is TGTGCCAGCTTTTCGCGACAGAATTATGGCTACACCTTC. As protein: CASFSRQNYGYTF.

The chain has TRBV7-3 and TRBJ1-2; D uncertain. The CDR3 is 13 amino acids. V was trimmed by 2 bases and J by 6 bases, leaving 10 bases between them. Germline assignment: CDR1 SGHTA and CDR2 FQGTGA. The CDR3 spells CASSLGEGNGYTF. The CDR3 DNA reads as TGTGCCAGCAGCTTAGGCGAAGGAAATGGCTACACCTTC.

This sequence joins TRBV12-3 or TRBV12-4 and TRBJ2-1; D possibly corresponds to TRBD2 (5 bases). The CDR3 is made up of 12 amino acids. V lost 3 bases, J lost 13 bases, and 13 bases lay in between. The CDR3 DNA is TGTGCCAGCAGTTTCGGAGGTTTTGATCAGTTCTTC. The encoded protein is CASSFGGFDQFF.

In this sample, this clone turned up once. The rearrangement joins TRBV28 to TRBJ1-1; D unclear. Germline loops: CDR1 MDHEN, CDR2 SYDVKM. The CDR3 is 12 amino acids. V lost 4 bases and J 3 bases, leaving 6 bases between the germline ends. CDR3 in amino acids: CASSSRDTEAFF. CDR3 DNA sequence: TGTGCCAGCAGTTCGAGGGACACTGAAGCTTTCTTT.

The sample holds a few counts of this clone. This chain's CDR3 is CASSFGVTEAFF. DNA of the CDR3: TGTGCCAGTAGTTTCGGGGTCACTGAAGCTTTCTTT. V is TRBV19 and J is TRBJ1-1; D remains unclear. The CDR3 contains 12 residues. Germline loops: CDR1 LNHDA, CDR2 SQIVND (reference sequence). Trimming shortened V by 5 bases and J by 4 bases, and 8 bases separated the two germline ends.

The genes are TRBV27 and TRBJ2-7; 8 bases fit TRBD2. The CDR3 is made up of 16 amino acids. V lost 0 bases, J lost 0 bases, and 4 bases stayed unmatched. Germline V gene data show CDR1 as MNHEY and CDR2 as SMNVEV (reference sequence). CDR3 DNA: TGTGCCAGCAGTTTATCTCGCGGGGGGCACTCCTACGAGCAGTACTTC. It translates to CASSLSRGGHSYEQYF.

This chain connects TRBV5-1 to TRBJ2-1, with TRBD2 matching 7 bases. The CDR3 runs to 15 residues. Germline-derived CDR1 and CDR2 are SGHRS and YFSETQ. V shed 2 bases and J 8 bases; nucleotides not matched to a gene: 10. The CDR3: CASSLRPGGEDEQFF. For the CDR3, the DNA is TGCGCCAGCAGCTTAAGACCTGGGGGGGAAGATGAGCAGTTCTTC.